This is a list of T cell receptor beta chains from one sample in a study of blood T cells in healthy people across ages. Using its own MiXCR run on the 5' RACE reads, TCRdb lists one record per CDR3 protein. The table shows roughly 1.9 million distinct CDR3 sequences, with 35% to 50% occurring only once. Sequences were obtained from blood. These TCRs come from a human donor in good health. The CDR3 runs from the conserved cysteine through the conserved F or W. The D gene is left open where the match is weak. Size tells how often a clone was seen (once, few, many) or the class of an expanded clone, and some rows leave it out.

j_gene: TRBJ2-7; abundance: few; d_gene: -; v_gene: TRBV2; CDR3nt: TGTGCCAGCAGAGACGTCCACGAGCAGTACTTC; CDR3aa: CASRDVHEQYF
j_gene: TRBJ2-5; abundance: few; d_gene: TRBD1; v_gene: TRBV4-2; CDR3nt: TGTGCCAGCAGCCAAGAGGGGCAGGGGGAACAAGAGACCCAGTACTTC; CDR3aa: CASSQEGQGEQETQYF
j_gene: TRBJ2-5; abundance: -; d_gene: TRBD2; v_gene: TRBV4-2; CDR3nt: TGTGCCAGCAGCCAAGATTCTAGCGGGGAAGAGACCCAGTACTTC; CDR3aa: CASSQDSSGEETQYF
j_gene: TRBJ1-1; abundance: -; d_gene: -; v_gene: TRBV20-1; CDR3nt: TGCAGTGCTACGGGGGAGCAGGGAAGCACTGAAGCTTTCTTT; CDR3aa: CSATGEQGSTEAFF
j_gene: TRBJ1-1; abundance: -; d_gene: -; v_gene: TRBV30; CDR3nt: TGTGCCTGTACCGCGGGGTCCTACACTGAAGCTTTCTTT; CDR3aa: CACTAGSYTEAFF
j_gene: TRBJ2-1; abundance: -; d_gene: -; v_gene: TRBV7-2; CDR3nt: TGTGCCAGCAGCCGGGAAGCCCATACTAGCTACAATGAGCAGTTCTTC; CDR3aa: CASSREAHTSYNEQFF
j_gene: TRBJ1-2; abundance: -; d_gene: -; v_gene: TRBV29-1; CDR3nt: TGCAGCGTAGACATGGACAGCCCCTTCTATGGCTACACCTTC; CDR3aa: CSVDMDSPFYGYTF
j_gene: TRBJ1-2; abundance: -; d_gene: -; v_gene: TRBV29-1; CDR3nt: TGCAGCGTCAGGGGACCCCTGGGTGGCTACACCTTC; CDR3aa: CSVRGPLGGYTF
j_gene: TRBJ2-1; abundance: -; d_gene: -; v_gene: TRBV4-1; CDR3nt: TGCGCCAGCAGGTGGAACAATGAGCAGTTCTTC; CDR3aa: CASRWNNEQFF
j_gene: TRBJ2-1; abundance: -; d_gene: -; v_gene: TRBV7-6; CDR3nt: TGTGCCAGCAGCGCGTTTTCAGGGCGTGCTGCAAATGAGCAGTTCTTC; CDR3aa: CASSAFSGRAANEQFF
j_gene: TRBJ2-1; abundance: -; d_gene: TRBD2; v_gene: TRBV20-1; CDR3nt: TGCAGTGCTAGAAGAATTAGCGGGGGGGCATATGAGCAGTTCTTC; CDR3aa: CSARRISGGAYEQFF
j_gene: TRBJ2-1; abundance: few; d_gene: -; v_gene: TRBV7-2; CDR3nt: TGTGCCAGTATAAGCGGAACTACCTACAATGAGCAGTTCTTC; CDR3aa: CASISGTTYNEQFF
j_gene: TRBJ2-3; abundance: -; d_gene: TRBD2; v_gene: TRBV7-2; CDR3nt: TGTGCCAGCAGAGCTGAGCGGGGTACAGATACGCAGTATTTT; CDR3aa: CASRAERGTDTQYF
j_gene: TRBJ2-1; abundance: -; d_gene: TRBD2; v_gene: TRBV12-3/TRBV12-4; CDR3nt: TGTGCCAGCAGTTTAGAGGATCTAGCGGGGCCAGCTGGCAATGAGCAGTTCTTC; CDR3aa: CASSLEDLAGPAGNEQFF
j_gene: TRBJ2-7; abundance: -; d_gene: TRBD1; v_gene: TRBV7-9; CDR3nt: TGTGCCAGCAGCTTAGCCGTCCTTTGGGGACAGAAGACCTACGAGCAGTACTTC; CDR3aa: CASSLAVLWGQKTYEQYF
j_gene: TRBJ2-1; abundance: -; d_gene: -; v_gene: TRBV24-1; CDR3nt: TGTGCCACCAGTGACCCAGGGATGTCCTACAATGAGCAGTTCTTC; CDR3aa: CATSDPGMSYNEQFF
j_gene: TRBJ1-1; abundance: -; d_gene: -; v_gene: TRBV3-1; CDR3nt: TGTGCCGGCAGCCAAGCGGCAGGGCCCGAAACTGAAGCTTTCTTT; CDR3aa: CAGSQAAGPETEAFF
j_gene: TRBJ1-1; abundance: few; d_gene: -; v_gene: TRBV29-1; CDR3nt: TGCAGCGTTCTGACTCAAACGAACACTGAAGCTTTCTTT; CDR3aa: CSVLTQTNTEAFF